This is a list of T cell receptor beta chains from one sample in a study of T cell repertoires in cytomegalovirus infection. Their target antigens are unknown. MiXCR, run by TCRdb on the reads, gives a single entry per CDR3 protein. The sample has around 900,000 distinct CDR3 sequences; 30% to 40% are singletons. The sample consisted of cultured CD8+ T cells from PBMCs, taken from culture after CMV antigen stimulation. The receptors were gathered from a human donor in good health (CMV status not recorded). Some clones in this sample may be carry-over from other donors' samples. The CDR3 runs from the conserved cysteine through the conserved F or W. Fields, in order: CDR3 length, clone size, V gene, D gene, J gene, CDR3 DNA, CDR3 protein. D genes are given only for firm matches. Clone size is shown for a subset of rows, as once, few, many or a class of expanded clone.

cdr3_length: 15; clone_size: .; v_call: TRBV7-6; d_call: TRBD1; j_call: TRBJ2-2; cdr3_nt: TGTGCTAGCAGCGCGGGACAGGGAGTCACCGGGGAGCTGTTTTTT; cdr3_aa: CASSAGQGVTGELFF
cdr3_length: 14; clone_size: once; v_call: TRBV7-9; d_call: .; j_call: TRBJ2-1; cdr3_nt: TGTGCAGAGGCAGGACCAACCTCCTACAATGAGCAGTTCTTC; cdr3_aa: CAEAGPTSYNEQFF
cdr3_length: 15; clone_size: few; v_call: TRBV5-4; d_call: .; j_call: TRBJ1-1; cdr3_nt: TGTGCCAGCAGCTCCGAGGGGGGCCAGAACACTGAAGCTTTCTTT; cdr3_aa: CASSSEGGQNTEAFF
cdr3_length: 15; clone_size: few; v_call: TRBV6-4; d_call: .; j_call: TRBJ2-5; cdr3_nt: TGTGCCAGCAGTTGGGATGCCCGGGGATCTGAGACCCAGTACTTC; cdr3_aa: CASSWDARGSETQYF
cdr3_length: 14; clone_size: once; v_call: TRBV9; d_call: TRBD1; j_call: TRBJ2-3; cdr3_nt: TGTGCCAGCACCAGTAGACAGGGTACAGATACGCAGTATTTT; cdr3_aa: CASTSRQGTDTQYF
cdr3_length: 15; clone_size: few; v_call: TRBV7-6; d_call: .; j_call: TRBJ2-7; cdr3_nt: TGTGCCAGCAGCTCCAGCTCCCACTTTACCTACGAGCAGTACTTC; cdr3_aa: CASSSSSHFTYEQYF
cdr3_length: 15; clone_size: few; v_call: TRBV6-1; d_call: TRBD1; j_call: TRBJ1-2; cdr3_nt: TGTGCCAGCTATCCGGGACAGGCGACTAGGAATGGCTACACCTTC; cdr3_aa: CASYPGQATRNGYTF
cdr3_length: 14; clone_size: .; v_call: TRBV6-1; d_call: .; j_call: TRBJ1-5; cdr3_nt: TGTGCCAGCAGGGCCCTCTATAGCAATCAGCCCCAGCATTTT; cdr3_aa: CASRALYSNQPQHF
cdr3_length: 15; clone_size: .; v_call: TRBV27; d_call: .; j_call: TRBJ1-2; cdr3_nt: TGTGCCAGCAGTCTACATCAGGGCCCTAACTATGGCTACACCTTC; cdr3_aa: CASSLHQGPNYGYTF
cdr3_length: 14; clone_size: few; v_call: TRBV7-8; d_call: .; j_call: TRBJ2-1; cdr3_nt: TGTGCCAGCAGCCCCTATTCGTCCTACAATGAGCAGTTCTTC; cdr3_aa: CASSPYSSYNEQFF
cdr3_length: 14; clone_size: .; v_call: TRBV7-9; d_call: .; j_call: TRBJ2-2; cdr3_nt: TGTGCCAGCAGCGCCTTCGACAGAGGCGGGGAGCTGTTTTTT; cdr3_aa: CASSAFDRGGELFF
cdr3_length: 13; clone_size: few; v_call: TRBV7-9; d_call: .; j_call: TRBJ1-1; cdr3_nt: TGTGCCAGCAGCTTAGGACCGAAAACTGAAGCTTTCTTT; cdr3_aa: CASSLGPKTEAFF
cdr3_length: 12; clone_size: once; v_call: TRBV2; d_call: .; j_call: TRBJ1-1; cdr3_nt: TGTGCCAGCAGTGTCGTCCCGGCTGAAGCTTTCTTT; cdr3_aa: CASSVVPAEAFF
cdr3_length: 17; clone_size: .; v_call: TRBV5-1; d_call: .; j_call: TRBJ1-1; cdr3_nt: TGCGCCAGCAGCCAGGGGCCCCTGGCTGATGTGAGAACTGAAGCTTTCTTT; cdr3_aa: CASSQGPLADVRTEAFF
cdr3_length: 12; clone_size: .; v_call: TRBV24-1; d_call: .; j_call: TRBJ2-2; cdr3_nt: TGTGCCACCAGTCCAGGGGCCGGGGAGCTGTTTTTT; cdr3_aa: CATSPGAGELFF
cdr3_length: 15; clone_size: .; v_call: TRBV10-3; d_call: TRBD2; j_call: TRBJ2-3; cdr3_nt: TGTGCCATCAAGGGACTAGCCCTCGCCACAGATACGCAGTATTTT; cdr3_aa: CAIKGLALATDTQYF
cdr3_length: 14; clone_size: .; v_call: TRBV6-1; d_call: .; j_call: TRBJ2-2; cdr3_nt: TGTGCCAGCACCCCACGGGGCCTGGGCGGGGAGCTGTTTTTT; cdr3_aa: CASTPRGLGGELFF
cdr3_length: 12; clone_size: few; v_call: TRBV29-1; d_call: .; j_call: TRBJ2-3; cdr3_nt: TGCAGCGCAGGTCTCAACACAGATACGCAGTATTTT; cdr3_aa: CSAGLNTDTQYF
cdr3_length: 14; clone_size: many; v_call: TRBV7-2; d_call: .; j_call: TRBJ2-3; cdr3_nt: TGTGCCAGCAGCTTAACGCTAGGCACAGATACGCAGTATTTT; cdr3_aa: CASSLTLGTDTQYF
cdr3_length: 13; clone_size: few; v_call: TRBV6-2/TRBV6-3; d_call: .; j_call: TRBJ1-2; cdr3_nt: TGTGCCAGCAGTTACGCGCTGGCCCATGGCTACACCTTC; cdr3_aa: CASSYALAHGYTF
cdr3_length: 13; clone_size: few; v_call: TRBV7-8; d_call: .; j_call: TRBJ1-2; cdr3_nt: TGTGCCAGCAGCTGGATCCGGGCAGATGGCTACACCTTC; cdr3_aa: CASSWIRADGYTF
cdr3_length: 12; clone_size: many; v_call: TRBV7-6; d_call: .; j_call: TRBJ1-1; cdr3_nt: TGTGCCAGCAGCCCTCAAGGCGAGGAAGCTTTCTTT; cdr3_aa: CASSPQGEEAFF
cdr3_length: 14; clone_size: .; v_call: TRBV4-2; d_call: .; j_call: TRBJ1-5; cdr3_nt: TGTGCCAGCAGCCAAAGTGGTTGGAATCAGCCCCAGCATTTT; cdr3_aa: CASSQSGWNQPQHF
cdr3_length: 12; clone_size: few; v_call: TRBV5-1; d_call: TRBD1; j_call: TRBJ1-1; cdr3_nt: TGCGCCAGCACAACAGGGGCAGGTGAAGCTTTCTTT; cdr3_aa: CASTTGAGEAFF
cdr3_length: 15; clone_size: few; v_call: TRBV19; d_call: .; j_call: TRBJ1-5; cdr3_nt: TGTGCCAGTAGTTCCTTACAGGGTGGCAATCAGCCCCAGCATTTT; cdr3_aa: CASSSLQGGNQPQHF
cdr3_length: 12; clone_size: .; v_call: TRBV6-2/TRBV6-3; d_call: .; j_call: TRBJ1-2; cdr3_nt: TGTGCCAGCAGTCAATCTCCTCTGGGCTACACCTTC; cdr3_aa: CASSQSPLGYTF
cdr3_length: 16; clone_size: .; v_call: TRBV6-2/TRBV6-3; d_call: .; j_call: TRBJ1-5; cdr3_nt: TGTGCCAGCAGGACCGTCTCCAAAGGGGACAATCAGCCCCAGCATTTT; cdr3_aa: CASRTVSKGDNQPQHF
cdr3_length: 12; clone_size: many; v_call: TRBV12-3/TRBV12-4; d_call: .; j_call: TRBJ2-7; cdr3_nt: TGTGCCAGCAGTGCGGACAGCTACGAGCAGTACTTC; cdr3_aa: CASSADSYEQYF
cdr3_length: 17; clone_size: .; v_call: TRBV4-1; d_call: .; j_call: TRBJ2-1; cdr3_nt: TGCGCCAGCAGCCCCTATTCCGGGGGGCGCCAGGGCAATGAGCAGTTCTTC; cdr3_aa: CASSPYSGGRQGNEQFF
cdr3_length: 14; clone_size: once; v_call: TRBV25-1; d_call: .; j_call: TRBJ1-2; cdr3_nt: TGTGCCAGCAGTGAATACTCGGTACCTTATGGCTACACCTTC; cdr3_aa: CASSEYSVPYGYTF
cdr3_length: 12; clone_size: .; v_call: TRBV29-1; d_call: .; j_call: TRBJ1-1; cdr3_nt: TGCAGCGCTGTTGCCCTGAACACTGAAGCTTTCTTT; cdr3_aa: CSAVALNTEAFF
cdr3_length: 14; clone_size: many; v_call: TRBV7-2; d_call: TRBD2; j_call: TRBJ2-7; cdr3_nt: TGTGCCAGCAGCTTCGGGGGGGGGCCTACCGAGCAGTACTTC; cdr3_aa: CASSFGGGPTEQYF
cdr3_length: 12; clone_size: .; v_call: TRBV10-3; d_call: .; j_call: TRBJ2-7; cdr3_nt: TGTGCCATCAGTGAAGGTAGTAACGAGCAGTACTTC; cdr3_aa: CAISEGSNEQYF
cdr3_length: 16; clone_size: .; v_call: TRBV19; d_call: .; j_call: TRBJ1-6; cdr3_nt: TGTGCCAGTAGCACCTCGATCGGGGTTTATAATTCACCCCTCCACTTT; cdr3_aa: CASSTSIGVYNSPLHF
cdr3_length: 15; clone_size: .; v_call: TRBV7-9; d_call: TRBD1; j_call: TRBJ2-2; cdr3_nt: TGTGCCAGCAGCTTCCAGACAGGGTTGGCCGGGGAGCTGTTTTTT; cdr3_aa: CASSFQTGLAGELFF
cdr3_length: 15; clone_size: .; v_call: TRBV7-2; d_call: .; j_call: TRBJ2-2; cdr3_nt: TGTGCCAGCAGCTCCCCGGTTGCCGGCACCGGGGAGCTGTTTTTT; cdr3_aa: CASSSPVAGTGELFF
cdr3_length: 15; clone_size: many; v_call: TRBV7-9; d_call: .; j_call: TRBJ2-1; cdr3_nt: TGTGCCAGCAGCCCCAGGGACTCCTTCTTCGATGAGCAGTTCTTC; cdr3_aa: CASSPRDSFFDEQFF
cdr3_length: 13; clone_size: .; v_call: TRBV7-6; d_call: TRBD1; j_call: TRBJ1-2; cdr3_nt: TGTGCCAGCAGCTTAGGGGGACAGGGGGGCTACACCTTC; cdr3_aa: CASSLGGQGGYTF
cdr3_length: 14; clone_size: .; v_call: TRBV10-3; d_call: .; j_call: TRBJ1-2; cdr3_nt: TGTGCCATCAGTGAGTCAAGAGGGGCCCAGGGCTACACCTTC; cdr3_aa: CAISESRGAQGYTF
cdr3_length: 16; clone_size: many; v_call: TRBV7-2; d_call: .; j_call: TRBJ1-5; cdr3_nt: TGTGCCAGCAGCTTAGATTCCCTGAATAGCAATCAGCCCCAGCATTTT; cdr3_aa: CASSLDSLNSNQPQHF
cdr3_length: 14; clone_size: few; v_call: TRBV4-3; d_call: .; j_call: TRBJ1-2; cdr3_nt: TGCGCCAGCAGCCTCGGCGCGACGGATGAGGGCTACACCTTC; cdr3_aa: CASSLGATDEGYTF
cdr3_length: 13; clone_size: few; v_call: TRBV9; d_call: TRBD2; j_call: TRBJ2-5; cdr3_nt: TGTGCCAGCAGCCCCCGGACTAGCGAGACCCAGTACTTC; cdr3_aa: CASSPRTSETQYF
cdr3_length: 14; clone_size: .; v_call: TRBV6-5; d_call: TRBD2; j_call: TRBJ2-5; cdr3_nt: TGTGCCAGCAGTTACGCGGGGGGCGAAGAGACCCAGTACTTC; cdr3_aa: CASSYAGGEETQYF
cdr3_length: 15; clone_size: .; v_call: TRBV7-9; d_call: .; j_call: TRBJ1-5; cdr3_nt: TGTGCCAGCAGCTTAGCCGGGATAGGGAATCAGCCCCAGCATTTT; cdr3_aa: CASSLAGIGNQPQHF
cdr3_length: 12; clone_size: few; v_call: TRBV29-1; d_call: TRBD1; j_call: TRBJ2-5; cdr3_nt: TGCAGCGTTGAGGACAGGCAAGAGACCCAGTACTTC; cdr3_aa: CSVEDRQETQYF